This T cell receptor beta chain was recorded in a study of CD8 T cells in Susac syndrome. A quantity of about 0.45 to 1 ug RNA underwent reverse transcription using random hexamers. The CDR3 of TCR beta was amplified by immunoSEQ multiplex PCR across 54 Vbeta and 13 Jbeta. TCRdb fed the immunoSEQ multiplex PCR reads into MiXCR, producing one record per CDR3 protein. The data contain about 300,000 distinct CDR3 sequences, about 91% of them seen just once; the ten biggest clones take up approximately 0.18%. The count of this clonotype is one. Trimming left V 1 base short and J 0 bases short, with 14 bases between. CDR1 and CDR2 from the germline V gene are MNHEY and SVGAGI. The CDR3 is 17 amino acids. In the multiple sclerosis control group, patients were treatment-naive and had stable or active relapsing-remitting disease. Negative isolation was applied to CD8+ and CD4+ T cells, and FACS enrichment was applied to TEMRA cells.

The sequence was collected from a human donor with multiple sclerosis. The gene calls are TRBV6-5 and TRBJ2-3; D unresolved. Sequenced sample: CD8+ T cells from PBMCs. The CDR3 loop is CASSYFLSSTSTDTQYF. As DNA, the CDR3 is TGTGCCAGCAGTTACTTCCTTTCTAGTACTAGCACAGATACGCAGTATTTT.